Shown below are 10 T cell receptor beta chains from a single sample sequenced in a study of radiotherapy plus CTLA-4 blockade in lung cancer. Assay: immunoSEQ multiplex PCR; the TCRdb copy retains only in-frame clones and omits some. Of tens of thousands of clones in the sample, more than 70% were seen once. Specimen: peripheral blood, collected from a patient treated with radiotherapy plus ipilimumab. Receptor source: a human donor with non-small cell lung cancer who had stable disease on radiotherapy plus ipilimumab.

V and J are TRBV19 and TRBJ2-1; TRBD2 is a possible D gene (6 bases). The CDR3 has 15 residues. Germline V CDR1 and CDR2: LNHDA, SQIVND (reference sequence). V was trimmed by 10 bases and J by 0 bases, leaving 16 bases between them. CDR3 nucleotides: TGTGCCACCCAAACTTGGCGGGGCTCCTACAATGAGCAGTTCTTC. Protein sequence: CATQTWRGSYNEQFF. Full variable domain (rest looked up from reference TRBV19 and TRBJ2-1): DGGITQSPKYLFRKEGQNVTLSCEQNLNHDAMYWYRQDPGQGLRLIYYSQIVNDFQKGDIAEGYSVSREKKESFPLTVTSAQKNPTAFYLCATQTWRGSYNEQFFGPGTRLTVL.

Concerning this clone itself: Germline is not matched at one junction end, which may reflect a read error. The chain couples TRBV27 to TRBJ1-2; D perhaps matches TRBD1 (6 bases). Looked up from germline, CDR1 is MNHEY and CDR2 is SMNVEV (reference sequence). The CDR3 runs to 13 residues. This CDR3 reads CASSPRGTYRYTF. CDR3 in DNA: TGTGCCAGCAGTCCCAGGGGAACCTATCGCTACACCTTC.

This chain uses TRBV4-1 with TRBJ1-5, with D possibly being TRBD1 (6 bases). CDR3 length: 15 residues. V lost 3 bases, J lost 4 bases, and 13 bases lay in between. Germline CDR1 and CDR2: MGHRA and YSYEKL. CDR3 residues: CASSHAGTINQPQHF. CDR3 sequence (DNA): TGCGCCAGCAGCCATGCCGGGACAATTAATCAGCCCCAGCATTTT.

This chain connects TRBV30 to TRBJ1-5; 8 bases line up with TRBD1. CDR1 and CDR2 from the germline V gene are GTSNPN and SVGIG (reference sequence). This CDR3 contains 15 residues. Trimming took 2 bases from V and 6 from J; bases not matched to a gene: 9. CDR3 coding DNA: TGTGCCTGGAGTCTCCAGGGGGCGCGGGGTCAGCCCCAGCATTTT. It encodes CAWSLQGARGQPQHF.

This chain links TRBV28 with TRBJ1-5; TRBD1 agrees at 7 bases. The CDR3 is 16 residues long. Germline CDR1 and CDR2: MDHEN and SYDVKM. Germline trimming cut 8 bases from V and 2 bases from J; bases unmatched to any gene: 12. The CDR3 DNA follows: TGTGCCAGCGGAACCACAGGGGCTTGGGGCAATCAGCCCCAGCATTTT. Residues: CASGTTGAWGNQPQHF. Full variable domain (missing parts from reference TRBV28 and TRBJ1-5): DVKVTQSSRYLVKRTGEKVFLECVQDMDHENMFWYRQDPGLGLRLIYFSYDVKMKEKGDIPEGYSVSREKKERFSLILESASTNQTSMYLCASGTTGAWGNQPQHFGDGTRLSIL.

By sample fraction, this clone is medium-sized. The rearrangement joins TRBV7-9 to TRBJ1-1; D gene uncertain. The CDR3 runs to 16 residues. Germline CDR1 is SEHNR and CDR2 is FQNEAQ (reference sequence). The germline V and J ends were trimmed by 1 base and 1 base, with 13 bases remaining between them. CDR3 residues: CASSLGLTTGNTEAFF. The CDR3 bases are TGTGCCAGCAGCTTAGGACTTACCACGGGGAACACTGAAGCTTTCTTT.

This clone was counted between two and nine times. This chain uses TRBV19 with TRBJ1-6; D unclear. With 3 bases removed from V and 9 bases from J, the gap between germline ends came to 12 bases. The CDR3 loop spans 14 amino acids. In germline, CDR1 is LNHDA, CDR2 SQIVND (reference sequence). CDR3 DNA sequence: TGTGCCAGTAGTATTAGGAAGGAAACTTCACCCCTCCACTTT. Amino acids: CASSIRKETSPLHF.

This sequence joins TRBV9 and TRBJ2-1; D is perhaps TRBD2 (6 bases). Trimming left V 3 bases short and J 0 bases short, with 19 bases between. There are 18 residues in the CDR3. Germline CDR1 and CDR2: SGDLS and YYNGEE. The CDR3 DNA follows: TGTGCCAGCAGCGCGAGGGCTAGCGACATAAGCTCCTACAATGAGCAGTTCTTC. It yields the protein CASSARASDISSYNEQFF.

This clone was observed once. The CDR3 nucleotides are TGTGCCAGTTCCCTCTGGGGGGATCAGCCCCAGCATTTT. This translates into CASSLWGDQPQHF. J is TRBJ1-5 and V is TRBV7-8; weak D call: TRBD1 (5 bases). Deletions cut 9 bases from V and 5 bases from J, with 14 bases between. The CDR3 sequence is 13 residues long. Germline CDR1 and CDR2: SGHVS and FQNEAQ.

J is TRBJ2-7 and V is TRBV5-6, with 7 bases that match TRBD2. Trimming cost V 3 bases and J 3 bases; bases outside gene matches: 0. Germline V gene sequence: CDR1 SGHDT, CDR2 YYEEEE. The CDR3 covers 12 residues. The CDR3 DNA reads TGTGCCAGCAGCTCTAGCGGCTACGAGCAGTACGTC. It codes for CASSSSGYEQYV.